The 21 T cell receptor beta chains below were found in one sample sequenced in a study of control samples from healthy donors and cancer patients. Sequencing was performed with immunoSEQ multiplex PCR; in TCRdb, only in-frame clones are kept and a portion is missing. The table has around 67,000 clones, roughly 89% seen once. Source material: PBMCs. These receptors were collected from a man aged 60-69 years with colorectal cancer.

The CDR3 nucleotides read TGCGCCAGCAGCCAAGACAGCGGGTGGGGGCAGTTCTTC. Translating it yields CASSQDSGWGQFF. The V gene is TRBV4-1, the J gene TRBJ2-1; possibly TRBD2 for D (6 bases). CDR3 length equals 13 residues. Trimming left V 0 bases short and J 12 bases short, with 12 bases between. Germline V gives CDR1 MGHRA, CDR2 YSYEKL.

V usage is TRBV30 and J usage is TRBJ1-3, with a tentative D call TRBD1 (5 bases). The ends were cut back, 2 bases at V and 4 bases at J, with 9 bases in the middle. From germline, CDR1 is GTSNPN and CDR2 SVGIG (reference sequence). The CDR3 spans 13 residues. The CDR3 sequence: CAWSRGFGNTIYF. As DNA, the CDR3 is TGTGCCTGGAGTCGGGGCTTCGGAAACACCATATATTTT.

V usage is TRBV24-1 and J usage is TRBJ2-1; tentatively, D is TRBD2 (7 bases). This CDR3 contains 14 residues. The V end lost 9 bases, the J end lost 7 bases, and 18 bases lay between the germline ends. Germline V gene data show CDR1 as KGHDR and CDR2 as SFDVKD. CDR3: CATGGAGRGNEQFF. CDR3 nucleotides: TGTGCCACCGGGGGGGCAGGGCGTGGGAATGAGCAGTTCTTC.

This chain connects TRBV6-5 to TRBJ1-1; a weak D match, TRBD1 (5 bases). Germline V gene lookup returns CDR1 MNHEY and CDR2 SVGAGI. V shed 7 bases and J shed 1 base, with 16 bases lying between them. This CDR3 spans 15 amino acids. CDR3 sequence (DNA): TGTGCCAGCAACCGACGGGGGGGGAAGAACACTGAAGCTTTCTTT. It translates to CASNRRGGKNTEAFF.

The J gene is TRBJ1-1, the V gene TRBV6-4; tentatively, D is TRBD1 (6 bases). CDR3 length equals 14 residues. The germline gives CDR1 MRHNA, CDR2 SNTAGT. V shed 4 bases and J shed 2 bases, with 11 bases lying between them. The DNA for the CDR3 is TGTGCCAGCAGTGCCGAGACAGGAAACACTGAAGCTTTCTTT. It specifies CASSAETGNTEAFF.

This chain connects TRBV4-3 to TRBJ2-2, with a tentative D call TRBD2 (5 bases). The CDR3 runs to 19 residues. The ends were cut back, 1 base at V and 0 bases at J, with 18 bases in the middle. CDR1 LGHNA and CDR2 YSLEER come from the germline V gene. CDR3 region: CASSQAPTGRGANTGELFF. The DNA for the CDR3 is TGCGCCAGCAGCCAAGCCCCCACCGGTCGGGGAGCGAACACCGGGGAGCTGTTTTTT.

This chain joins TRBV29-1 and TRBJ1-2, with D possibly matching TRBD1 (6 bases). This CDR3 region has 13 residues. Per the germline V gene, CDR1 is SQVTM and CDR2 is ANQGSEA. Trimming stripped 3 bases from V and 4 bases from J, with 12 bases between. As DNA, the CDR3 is TGCAGCGTTGAGACCTCAGGGGTCTATGGCTACACCTTC. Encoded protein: CSVETSGVYGYTF.

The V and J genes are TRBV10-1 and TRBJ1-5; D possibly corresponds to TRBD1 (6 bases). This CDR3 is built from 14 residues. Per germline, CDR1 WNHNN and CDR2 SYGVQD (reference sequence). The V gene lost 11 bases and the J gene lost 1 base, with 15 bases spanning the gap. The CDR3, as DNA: TGCGCCCCGGATGGGGGGCGGAGCAATCAGCCCCAGCATTTT. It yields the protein CAPDGGRSNQPQHF.

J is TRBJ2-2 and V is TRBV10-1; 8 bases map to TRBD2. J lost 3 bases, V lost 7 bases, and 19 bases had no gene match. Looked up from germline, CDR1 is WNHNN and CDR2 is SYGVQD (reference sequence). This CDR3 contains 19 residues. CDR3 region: CASIVGGANFSWDTGELFF. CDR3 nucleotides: TGCGCCAGCATCGTCGGGGGGGCTAACTTTAGTTGGGACACCGGGGAGCTGTTTTTT.

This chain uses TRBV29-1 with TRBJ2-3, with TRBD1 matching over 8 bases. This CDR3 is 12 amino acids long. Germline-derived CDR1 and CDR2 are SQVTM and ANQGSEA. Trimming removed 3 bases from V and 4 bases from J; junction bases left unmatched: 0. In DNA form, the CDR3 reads TGCAGCGTTGAGACAGGGGCAGATACGCAGTATTTT. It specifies CSVETGADTQYF.

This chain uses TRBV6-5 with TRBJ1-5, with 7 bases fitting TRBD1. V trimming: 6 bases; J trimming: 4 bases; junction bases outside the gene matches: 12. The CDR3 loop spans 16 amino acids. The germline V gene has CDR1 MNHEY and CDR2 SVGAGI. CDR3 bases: TGTGCCAGCAGCTACGTCCGACAGGGTGGGAATCAGCCCCAGCATTTT. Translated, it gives CASSYVRQGGNQPQHF.

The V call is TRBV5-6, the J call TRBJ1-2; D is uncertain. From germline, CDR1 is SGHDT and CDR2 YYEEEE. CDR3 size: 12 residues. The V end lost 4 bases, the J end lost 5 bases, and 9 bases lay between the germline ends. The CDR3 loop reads CASSPQGYGYTF. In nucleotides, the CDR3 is TGTGCCAGCAGCCCTCAAGGGTATGGCTACACCTTC.

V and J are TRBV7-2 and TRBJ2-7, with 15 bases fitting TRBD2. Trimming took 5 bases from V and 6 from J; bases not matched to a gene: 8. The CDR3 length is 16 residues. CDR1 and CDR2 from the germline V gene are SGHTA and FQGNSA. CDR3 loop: CASSPPGLAGGIEQYF. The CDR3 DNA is TGTGCCAGCAGCCCCCCCGGACTAGCGGGGGGGATCGAGCAGTACTTC. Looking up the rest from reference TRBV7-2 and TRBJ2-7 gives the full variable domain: GAGVSQSPSNKVTEKGKDVELRCDPISGHTALYWYRQSLGQGLEFLIYFQGNSAPDKSGLPSDRFSAERTGGSVSTLTIQRTQQEDSAVYLCASSPPGLAGGIEQYFGPGTRLTVT.

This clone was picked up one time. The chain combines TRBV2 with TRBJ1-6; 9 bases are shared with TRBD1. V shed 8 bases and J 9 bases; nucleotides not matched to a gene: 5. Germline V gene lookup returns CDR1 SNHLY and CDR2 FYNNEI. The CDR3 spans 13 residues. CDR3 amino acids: CASGGQGASPLHF. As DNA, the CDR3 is TGTGCCAGCGGGGGACAGGGCGCTTCACCCCTCCACTTT.

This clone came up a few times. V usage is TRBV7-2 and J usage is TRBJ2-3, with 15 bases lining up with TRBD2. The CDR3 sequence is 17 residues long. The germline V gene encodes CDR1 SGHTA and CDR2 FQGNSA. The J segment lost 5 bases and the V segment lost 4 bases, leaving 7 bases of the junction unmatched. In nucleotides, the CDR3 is TGTGCCAGCAGCTCCCCGGGACTAGCGGGGGGAGGAGATACGCAGTATTTT. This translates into CASSSPGLAGGGDTQYF.

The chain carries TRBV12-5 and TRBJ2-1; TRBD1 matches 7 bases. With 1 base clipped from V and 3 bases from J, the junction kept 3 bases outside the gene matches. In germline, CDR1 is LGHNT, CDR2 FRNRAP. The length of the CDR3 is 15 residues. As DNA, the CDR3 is TGTGCTAGTGGTTTGGGACAGGGAGACTACAATGAGCAGTTCTTC. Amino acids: CASGLGQGDYNEQFF. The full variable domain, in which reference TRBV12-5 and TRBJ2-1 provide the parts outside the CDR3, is DARVTQTPRHKVTEMGQEVTMRCQPILGHNTVFWYRQTMMQGLELLAYFRNRAPLDDSGMPKDRFSAEMPDATLATLKIQPSEPRDSAVYFCASGLGQGDYNEQFFGPGTRLTVL.

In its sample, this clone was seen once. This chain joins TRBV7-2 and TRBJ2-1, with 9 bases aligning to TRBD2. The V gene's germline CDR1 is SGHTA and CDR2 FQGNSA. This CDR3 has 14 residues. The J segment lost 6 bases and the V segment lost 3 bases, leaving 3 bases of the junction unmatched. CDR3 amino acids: CASSLGLARNEQFF. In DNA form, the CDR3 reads TGTGCCAGCAGCTTGGGACTAGCCCGCAATGAGCAGTTCTTC.

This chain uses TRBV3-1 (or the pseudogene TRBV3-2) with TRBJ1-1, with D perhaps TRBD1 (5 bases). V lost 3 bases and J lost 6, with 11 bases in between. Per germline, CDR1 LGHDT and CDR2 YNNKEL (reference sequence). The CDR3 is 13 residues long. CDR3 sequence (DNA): TGTGCCAGCAGCCACCTGGGGGGGTCTGAAGCTTTCTTT. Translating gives CASSHLGGSEAFF.

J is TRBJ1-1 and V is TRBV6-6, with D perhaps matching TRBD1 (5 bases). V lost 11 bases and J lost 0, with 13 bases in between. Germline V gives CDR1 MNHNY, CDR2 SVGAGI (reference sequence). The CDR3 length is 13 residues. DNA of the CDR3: TGTGCCGGGAAGACAGAAATGAACACTGAAGCTTTCTTT. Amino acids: CAGKTEMNTEAFF.

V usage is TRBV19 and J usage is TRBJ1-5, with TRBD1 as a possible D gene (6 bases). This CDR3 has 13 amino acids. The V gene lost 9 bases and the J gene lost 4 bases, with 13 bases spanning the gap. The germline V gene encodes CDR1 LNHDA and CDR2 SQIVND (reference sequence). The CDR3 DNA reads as TGTGCCAGCGGGGGGGGACATAATCAGCCCCAGCATTTT. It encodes CASGGGHNQPQHF.

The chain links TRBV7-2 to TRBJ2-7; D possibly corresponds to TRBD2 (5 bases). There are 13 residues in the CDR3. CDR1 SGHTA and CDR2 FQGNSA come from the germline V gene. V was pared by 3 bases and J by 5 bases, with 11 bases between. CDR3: CASSLGMEDEQYF. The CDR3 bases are TGTGCCAGCAGCTTGGGGATGGAGGACGAGCAGTACTTC.